This entry features one T cell receptor (beta chain) sequence. Its antigen is not identified. Germline V gene sequence: CDR1 SGHTA, CDR2 FQGTGA. The CDR3 totals 14 residues. The V and J ends lost 0 bases and 3 bases respectively, with 8 bases between them. The data were taken from a study of vaccination and CD4 T cells after COVID-19. Across the whole study: Two of the convalescents were Hispanic, and convalescents were six males and four females. For post-vaccine samples, collection took place a median around 73 days after dose two, ranging from 14 to 241. Study-wide points: Convalescent patients displayed spike mono-reactivity in 304 of 307 vaccine-specific clones.

The treatment was: approximately 10-day PBMC culture with coronavirus spike peptide pools or control peptides (ViraFEST assay). ViraFEST used peptide pools to expand antigen-specific T cells, then sequenced TCRs. Sequence data for DNA of cultured CD4+ T cells were generated by the Oncomine TCR Beta short-read assay. TCRdb reanalysed the PCR reads using MiXCR and keeps one entry per CDR3 protein. Counted here are approximately 9,600 distinct CDR3 sequences, about 47% occurring once; the ten biggest clones make up roughly 20%. The specimen sequenced was CD4+ T cells from blood, cultured in vitro. The source of this sequence is a human donor who had recovered from COVID-19. This chain uses TRBV7-3 with TRBJ1-1; a possible D gene is TRBD1 (5 bases). In DNA, the CDR3 is TGTGCCAGCAGCTTAACTGGGGGGGACACTGAAGCTTTCTTT. Amino acids: CASSLTGGDTEAFF.